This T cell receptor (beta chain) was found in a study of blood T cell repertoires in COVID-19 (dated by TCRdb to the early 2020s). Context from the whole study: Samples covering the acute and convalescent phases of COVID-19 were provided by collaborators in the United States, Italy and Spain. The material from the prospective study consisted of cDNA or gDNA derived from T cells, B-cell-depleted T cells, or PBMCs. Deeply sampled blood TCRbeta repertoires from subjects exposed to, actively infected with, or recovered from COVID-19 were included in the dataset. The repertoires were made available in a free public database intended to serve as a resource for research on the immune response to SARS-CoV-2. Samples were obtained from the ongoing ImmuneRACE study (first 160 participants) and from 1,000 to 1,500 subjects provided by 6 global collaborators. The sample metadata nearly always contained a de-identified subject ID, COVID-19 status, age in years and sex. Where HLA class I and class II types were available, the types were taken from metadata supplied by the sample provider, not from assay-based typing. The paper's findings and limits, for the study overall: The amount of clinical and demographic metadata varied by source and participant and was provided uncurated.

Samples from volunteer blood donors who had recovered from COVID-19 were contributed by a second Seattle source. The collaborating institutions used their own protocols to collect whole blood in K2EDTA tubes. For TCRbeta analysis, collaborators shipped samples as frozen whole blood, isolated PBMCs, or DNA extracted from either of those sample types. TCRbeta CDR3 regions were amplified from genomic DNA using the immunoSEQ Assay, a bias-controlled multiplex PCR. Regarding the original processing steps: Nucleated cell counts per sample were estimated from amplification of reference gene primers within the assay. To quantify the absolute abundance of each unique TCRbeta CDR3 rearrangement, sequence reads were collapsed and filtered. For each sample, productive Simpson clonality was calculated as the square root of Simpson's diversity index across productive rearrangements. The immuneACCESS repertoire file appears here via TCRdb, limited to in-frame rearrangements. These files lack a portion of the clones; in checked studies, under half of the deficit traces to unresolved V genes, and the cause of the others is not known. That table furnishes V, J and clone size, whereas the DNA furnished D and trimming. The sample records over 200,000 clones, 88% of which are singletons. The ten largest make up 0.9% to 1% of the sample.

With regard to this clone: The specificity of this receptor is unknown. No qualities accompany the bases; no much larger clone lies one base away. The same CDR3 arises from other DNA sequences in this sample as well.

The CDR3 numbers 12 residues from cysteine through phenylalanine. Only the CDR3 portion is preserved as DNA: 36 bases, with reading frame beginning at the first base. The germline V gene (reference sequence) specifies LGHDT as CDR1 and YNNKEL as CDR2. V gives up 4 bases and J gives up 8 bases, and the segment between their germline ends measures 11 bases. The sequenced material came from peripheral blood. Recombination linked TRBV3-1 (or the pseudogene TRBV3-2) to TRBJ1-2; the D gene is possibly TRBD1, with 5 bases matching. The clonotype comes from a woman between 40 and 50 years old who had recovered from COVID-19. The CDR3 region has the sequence CASSPPGGGYTF. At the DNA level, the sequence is TGTGCCAGCAGCCCCCCGGGGGGAGGCTACACCTTC.